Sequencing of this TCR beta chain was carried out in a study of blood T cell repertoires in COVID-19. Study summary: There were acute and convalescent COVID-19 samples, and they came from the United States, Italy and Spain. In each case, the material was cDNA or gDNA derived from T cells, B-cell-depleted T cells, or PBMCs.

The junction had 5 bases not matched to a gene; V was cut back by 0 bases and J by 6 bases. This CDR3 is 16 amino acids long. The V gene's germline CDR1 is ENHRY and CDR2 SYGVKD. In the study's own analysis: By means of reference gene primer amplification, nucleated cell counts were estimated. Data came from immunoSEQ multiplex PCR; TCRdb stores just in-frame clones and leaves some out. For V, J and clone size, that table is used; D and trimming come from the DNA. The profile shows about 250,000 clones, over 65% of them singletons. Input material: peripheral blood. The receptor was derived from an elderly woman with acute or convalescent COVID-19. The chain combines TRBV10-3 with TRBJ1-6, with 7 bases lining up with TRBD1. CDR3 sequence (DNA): TGTGCCATCAGTGAGTCGAGGGGACAGACTAATTCACCCCTCCACTTT. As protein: CAISESRGQTNSPLHF.